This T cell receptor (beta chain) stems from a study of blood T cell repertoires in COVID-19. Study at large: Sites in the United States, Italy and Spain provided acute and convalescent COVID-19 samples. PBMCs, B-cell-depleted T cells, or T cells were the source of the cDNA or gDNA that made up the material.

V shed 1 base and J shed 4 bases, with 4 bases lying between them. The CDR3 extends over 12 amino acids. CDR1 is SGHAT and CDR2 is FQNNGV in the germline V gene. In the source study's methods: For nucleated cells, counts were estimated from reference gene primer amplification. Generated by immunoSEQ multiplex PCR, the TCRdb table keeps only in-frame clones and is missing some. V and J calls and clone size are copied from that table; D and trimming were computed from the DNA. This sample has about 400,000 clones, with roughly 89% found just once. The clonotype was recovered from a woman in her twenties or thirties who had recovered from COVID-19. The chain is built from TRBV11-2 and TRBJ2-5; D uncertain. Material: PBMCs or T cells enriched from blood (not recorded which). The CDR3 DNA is TGTGCCAGCAGCTTAGTTCGAGAGACCCAGTACTTC. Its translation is CASSLVRETQYF.